Reported below is one TCR beta chain. Antigen unknown. With 2 bases clipped from V and 8 bases from J, the junction kept 1 base outside the gene matches. Looked up from germline, CDR1 is DFQATT and CDR2 is SNEGSKA (reference sequence). The CDR3 contains 12 residues. The sample is drawn from a study of T cells after yellow fever vaccination. Whole-study context: In the case of low-cell-number fractions, SMART-Seq v4 Ultra Low Input was used for preparation.

5'RACE template switching produced TCR cDNA carrying a universal primer site and UMIs. TCRdb used MiXCR to reprocess the 5' RACE reads, holding one entry per CDR3 protein. The table lists 300,000 to 350,000 distinct CDR3 sequences, about 10% of them singletons. Overall study findings and caveats: Booster sampling recovered most clones from primary vaccination (roughly 97% CD4, approximately 90% CD8). Within FACS-sorted repertoires, abundant clonotypes contaminating from the bulk population could be present.

This sequence joins TRBV20-1 and TRBJ1-1; 11 bases are shared with TRBD1. The sequence came from a man aged 18 to 29 who received the YFV17D yellow fever vaccine. Source: CD4+ T cells sorted from PBMCs, taken 45 days after the yellow fever booster vaccination. Written as DNA, the CDR3 is TGCAGTGCTAGAAGGGACAGGGGGGAAGCTTTCTTT. Its translation is CSARRDRGEAFF.